This T cell receptor (beta chain) was profiled in a study of blood T cell repertoires in COVID-19. Symptom resolution, clearance, or two negative PCRs marked donors in Cohort 3 as recovered. Per the study methods: Reference gene primers were amplified, and this amplification served to estimate nucleated cell counts. Libraries were prepared by immunoSEQ multiplex PCR; TCRdb keeps only in-frame clonotypes and omits some of them. V and J calls and clone size are those listed in that table; D and trimming were worked out from the DNA. The sample gives 250,000 or so clones, about 80% of which show up once; about 3.4% is in the top ten. Germline-derived CDR1 and CDR2 are SEHNR and FQNEAQ (reference sequence). The V and J ends lost 1 base and 3 bases respectively, with 12 bases between them. The CDR3 has 15 amino acids.

J is TRBJ1-1 and V is TRBV7-9; tentative D call: TRBD1 (5 bases). Specimen: PBMCs or T cells enriched from blood (not recorded which). The TCR sequence derives from a man aged 45-65 years who had recovered from COVID-19. CDR3 residues: CASSLGTGGDTEAFF. DNA of the CDR3: TGTGCCAGCAGCTTAGGTACAGGCGGGGACACTGAAGCTTTCTTT.